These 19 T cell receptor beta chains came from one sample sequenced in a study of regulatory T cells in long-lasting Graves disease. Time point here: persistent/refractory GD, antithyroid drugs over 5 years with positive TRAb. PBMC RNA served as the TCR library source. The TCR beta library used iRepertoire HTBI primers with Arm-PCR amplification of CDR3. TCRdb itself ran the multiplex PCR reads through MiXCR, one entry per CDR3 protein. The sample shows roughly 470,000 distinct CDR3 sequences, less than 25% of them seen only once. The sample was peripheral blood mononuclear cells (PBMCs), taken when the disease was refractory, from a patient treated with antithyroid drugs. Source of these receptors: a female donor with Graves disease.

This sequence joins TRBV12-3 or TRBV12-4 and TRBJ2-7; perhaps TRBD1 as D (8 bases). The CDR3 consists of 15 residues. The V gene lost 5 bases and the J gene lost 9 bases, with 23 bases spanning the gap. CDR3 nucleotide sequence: TGTGCCAGCAGTGGATATGGACAGGGCTCGGGGGGGCAGTACTTC. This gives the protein CASSGYGQGSGGQYF.

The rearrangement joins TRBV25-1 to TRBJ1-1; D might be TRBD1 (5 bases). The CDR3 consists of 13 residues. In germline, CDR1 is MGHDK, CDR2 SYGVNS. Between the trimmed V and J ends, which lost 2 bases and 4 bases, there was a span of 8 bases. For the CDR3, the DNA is TGTGCCAGCAGTGAAGGGGCGCTCACTGAAGCTTTCTTT. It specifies CASSEGALTEAFF.

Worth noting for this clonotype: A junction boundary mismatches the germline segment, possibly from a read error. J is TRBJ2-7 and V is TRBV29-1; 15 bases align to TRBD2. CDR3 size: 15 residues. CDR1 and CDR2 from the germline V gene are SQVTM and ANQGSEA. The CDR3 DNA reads TGCAGCGCTGAAGGACTAGCGGGAGGGTTCTACGAGCAGTACTTC. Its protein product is CSAEGLAGGFYEQYF.

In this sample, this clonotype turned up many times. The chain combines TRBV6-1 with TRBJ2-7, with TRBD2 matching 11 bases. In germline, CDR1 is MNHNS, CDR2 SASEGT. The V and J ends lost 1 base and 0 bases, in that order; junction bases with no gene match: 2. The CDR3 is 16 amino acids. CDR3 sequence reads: CASSEGLAGLSYEQYF. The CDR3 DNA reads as TGTGCCAGCAGTGAAGGACTAGCGGGACTCTCCTACGAGCAGTACTTC.

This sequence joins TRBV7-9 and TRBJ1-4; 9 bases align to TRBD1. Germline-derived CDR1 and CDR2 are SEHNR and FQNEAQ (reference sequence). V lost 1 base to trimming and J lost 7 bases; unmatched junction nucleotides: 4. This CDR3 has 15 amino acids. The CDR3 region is CASSLEGQGREKLFF. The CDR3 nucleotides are TGTGCCAGCAGCTTAGAGGGACAGGGACGTGAAAAACTGTTTTTT. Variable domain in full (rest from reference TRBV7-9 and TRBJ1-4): DTGVSQNPRHKITKRGQNVTFRCDPISEHNRLYWYRQTLGQGPEFLTYFQNEAQLEKSRLLSDRFSAERPKGSFSTLEIQRTEQGDSAMYLCASSLEGQGREKLFFGSGTQLSVL.

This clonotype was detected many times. The CDR3 here is CASSGSMGPQETQYF. The CDR3 DNA reads TGTGCCAGCAGTGGGTCTATGGGGCCCCAAGAGACCCAGTACTTC. The rearrangement joins TRBV11-2 to TRBJ2-5; maybe TRBD1 (5 bases). The CDR3 has 15 residues. Trimming left V 6 bases short and J 1 base short, with 15 bases between. In germline, CDR1 is SGHAT, CDR2 FQNNGV.

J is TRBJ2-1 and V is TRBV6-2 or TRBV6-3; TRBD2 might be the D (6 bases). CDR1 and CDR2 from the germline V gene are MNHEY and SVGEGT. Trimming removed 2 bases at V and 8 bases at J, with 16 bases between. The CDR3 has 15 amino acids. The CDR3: CASSYGGGIGDEQFF. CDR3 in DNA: TGTGCCAGCAGTTACGGCGGCGGGATAGGGGATGAGCAGTTCTTC.

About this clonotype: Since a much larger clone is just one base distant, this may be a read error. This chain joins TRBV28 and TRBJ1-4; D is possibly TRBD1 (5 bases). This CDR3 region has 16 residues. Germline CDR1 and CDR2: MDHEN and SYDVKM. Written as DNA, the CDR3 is TGTGCCGGCAGCCCCAGGGACGGCCCAACTAATGAAAAACTGTTTTTT. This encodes CAGSPRDGPTNEKLFF.

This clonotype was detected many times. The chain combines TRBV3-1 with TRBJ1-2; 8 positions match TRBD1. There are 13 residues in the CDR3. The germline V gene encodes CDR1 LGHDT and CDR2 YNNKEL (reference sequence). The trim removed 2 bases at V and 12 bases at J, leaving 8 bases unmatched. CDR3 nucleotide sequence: TGTGCCAGCAGCCAACGGACAGGGAGTTCGGACACCTTC. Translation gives CASSQRTGSSDTF.

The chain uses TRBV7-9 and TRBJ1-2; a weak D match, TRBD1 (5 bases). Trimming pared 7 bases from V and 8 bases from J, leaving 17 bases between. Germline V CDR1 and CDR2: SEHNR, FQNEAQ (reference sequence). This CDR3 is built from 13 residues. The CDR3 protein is CASMPPGGEGYTF. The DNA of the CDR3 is TGTGCCAGCATGCCCCCCGGGGGGGAGGGCTACACCTTC.

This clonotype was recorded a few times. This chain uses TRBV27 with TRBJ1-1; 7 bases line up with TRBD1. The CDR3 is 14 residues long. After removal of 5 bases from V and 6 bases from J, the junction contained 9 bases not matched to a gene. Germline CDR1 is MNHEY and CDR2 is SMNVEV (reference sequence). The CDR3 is CASSRQGIGSEAFF. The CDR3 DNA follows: TGTGCCAGCAGTCGACAGGGAATAGGGTCTGAAGCTTTCTTT.

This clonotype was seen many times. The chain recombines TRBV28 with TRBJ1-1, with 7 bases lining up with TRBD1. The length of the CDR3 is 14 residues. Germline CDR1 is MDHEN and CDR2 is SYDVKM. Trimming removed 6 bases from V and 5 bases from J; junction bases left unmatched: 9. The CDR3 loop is CASSQIQGWTEAFF. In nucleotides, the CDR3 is TGTGCCAGCAGCCAGATACAGGGGTGGACTGAAGCTTTCTTT.

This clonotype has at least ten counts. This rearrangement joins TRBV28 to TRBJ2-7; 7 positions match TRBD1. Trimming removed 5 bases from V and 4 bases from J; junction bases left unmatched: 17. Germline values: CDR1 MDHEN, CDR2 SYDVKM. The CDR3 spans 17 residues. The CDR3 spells CASSPPDRVGPLYEQYF. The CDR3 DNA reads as TGTGCCAGCAGTCCACCCGACAGGGTTGGGCCACTTTACGAGCAGTACTTC.

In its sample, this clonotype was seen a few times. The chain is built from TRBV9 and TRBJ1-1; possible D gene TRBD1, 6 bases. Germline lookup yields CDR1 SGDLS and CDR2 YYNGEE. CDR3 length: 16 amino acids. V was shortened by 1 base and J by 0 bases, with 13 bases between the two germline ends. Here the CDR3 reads CASSVLDSKMNTEAFF. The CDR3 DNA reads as TGTGCCAGCAGCGTATTGGACAGCAAAATGAACACTGAAGCTTTCTTT.

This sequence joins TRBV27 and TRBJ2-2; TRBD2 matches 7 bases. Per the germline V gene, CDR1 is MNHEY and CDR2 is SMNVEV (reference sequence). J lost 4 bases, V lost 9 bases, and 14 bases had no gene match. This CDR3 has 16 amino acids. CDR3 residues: CASLKLGRAGTGELFF. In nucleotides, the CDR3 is TGTGCCAGTCTCAAACTAGGGAGGGCGGGCACCGGGGAGCTGTTTTTT.

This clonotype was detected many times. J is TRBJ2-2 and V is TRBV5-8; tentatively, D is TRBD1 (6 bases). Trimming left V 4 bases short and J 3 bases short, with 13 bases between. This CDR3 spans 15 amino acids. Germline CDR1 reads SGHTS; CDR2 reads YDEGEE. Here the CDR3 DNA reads TGTGCCAGCAGCACCGGACAGATCGACACCGGGGAGCTGTTTTTT. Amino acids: CASSTGQIDTGELFF.

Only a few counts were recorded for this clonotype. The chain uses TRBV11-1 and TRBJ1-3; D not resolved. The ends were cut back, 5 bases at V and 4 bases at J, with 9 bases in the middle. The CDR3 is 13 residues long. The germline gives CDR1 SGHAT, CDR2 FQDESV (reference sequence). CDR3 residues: CASSVRRGNTIYF. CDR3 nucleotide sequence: TGTGCCAGCAGCGTCCGCAGGGGAAACACCATATATTTT. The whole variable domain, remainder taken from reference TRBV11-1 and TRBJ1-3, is EAEVAQSPRYKITEKSQAVAFWCDPISGHATLYWYRQILGQGPELLVQFQDESVVDDSQLPKDRFSAERLKGVDSTLKIQPAELGDSAMYLCASSVRRGNTIYFGEGSWLTVV.

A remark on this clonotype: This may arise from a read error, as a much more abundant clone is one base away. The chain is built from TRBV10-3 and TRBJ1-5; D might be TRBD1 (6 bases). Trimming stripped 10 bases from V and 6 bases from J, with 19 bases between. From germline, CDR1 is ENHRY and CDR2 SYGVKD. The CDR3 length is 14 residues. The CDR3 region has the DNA TGTGCCAGCATCCCGGGACAATCCCTTCAGCCCCAGCATTTT. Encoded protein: CASIPGQSLQPQHF.

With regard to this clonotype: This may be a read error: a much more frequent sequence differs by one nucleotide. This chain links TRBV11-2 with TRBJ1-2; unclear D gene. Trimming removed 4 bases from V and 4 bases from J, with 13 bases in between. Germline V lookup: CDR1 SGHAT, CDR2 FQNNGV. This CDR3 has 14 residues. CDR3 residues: CASSSERRSYGYTF. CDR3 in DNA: TGTGCCAGCAGCTCCGAGCGGCGGAGCTATGGCTACACCTTC. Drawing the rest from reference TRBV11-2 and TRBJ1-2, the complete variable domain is EAGVAQSPRYKIIEKRQSVAFWCNPISGHATLYWYQQILGQGPKLLIQFQNNGVVDDSQLPKDRFSAERLKGVDSTLKIQPAKLEDSAVYLCASSSERRSYGYTFGSGTRLTVV.